Listed below are T cell receptor beta chains from one sample, sequenced in a study of blood T cells in healthy people across ages. TCRdb ran MiXCR on the 5' RACE reads and lists one entry per CDR3 protein. The sample carries 750,000 to 950,000 distinct CDR3 sequences, under 30% recorded once. These records were also assigned to another study, of T cells of mothers and their children.

Sequencing used blood. Receptors originate from a boy aged 5-17 years in good health. Both conserved end residues are part of each CDR3. Each record gives: V gene, J gene, D gene, clone size, CDR3 DNA, CDR3 protein. A D gene is named only where the DNA matches it firmly. Where a row states a size, it is once, few, many or the class of an expanded clone; other rows omit it.

v_call: TRBV5-6; j_call: TRBJ2-7; d_call: .; clone_size: few; cdr3_nt: TGTGCCAGCAGCTTGGCCGACTTCTACGAGCAGTACTTC; cdr3_aa: CASSLADFYEQYF
v_call: TRBV20-1; j_call: TRBJ2-5; d_call: TRBD2; clone_size: .; cdr3_nt: TGCAGTGCTAGCTGGTGGGAGGGGCAAGAGACCCAGTACTTC; cdr3_aa: CSASWWEGQETQYF
v_call: TRBV29-1; j_call: TRBJ1-1; d_call: .; clone_size: .; cdr3_nt: TGCAGCGCCGAGCGGGAGGGAGGGGGCACTGAAGCTTTCTTT; cdr3_aa: CSAEREGGGTEAFF
v_call: TRBV3-1; j_call: TRBJ2-3; d_call: TRBD2; clone_size: few; cdr3_nt: TGTGCCAGCAGCCTCGCCCTAGCGGGGGGTATAGATACGCAGTATTTT; cdr3_aa: CASSLALAGGIDTQYF
v_call: TRBV6-6; j_call: TRBJ1-4; d_call: TRBD1; clone_size: .; cdr3_nt: TGTGCCAGCAGCAGACAGGGGGCCCGGTTCAATGAAAAACTGTTTTTT; cdr3_aa: CASSRQGARFNEKLFF
v_call: TRBV27; j_call: TRBJ2-1; d_call: .; clone_size: .; cdr3_nt: TGTGCCAGCAGTTCCCTCACAGAAAACAATGAGCAGTTCTTC; cdr3_aa: CASSSLTENNEQFF
v_call: TRBV12-3/TRBV12-4; j_call: TRBJ2-5; d_call: .; clone_size: .; cdr3_nt: TGTGCCAGCCGGCGGGACGGGAAATCGAGGGCAGGGGAGACCCAGTACTTC; cdr3_aa: CASRRDGKSRAGETQYF
v_call: TRBV12-3/TRBV12-4; j_call: TRBJ1-5; d_call: TRBD1; clone_size: .; cdr3_nt: TGTGCCAGCAGGGGGACAGGGGATCAGCCCCAGCATTTT; cdr3_aa: CASRGTGDQPQHF
v_call: TRBV20-1; j_call: TRBJ1-2; d_call: .; clone_size: .; cdr3_nt: TGCAGTGCTAGAGATAAAAAAACGGGGATGGACTATGGCTACACCTTC; cdr3_aa: CSARDKKTGMDYGYTF
v_call: TRBV7-2; j_call: TRBJ2-4; d_call: .; clone_size: .; cdr3_nt: TGTGCCAGCAGCCTGGGGGGCAGGTCGAACATTCAGTACTTC; cdr3_aa: CASSLGGRSNIQYF
v_call: TRBV12-3/TRBV12-4; j_call: TRBJ2-7; d_call: .; clone_size: .; cdr3_nt: TGTGCCAGCAGTACCGACACGTACGAGCAGTACTTC; cdr3_aa: CASSTDTYEQYF
v_call: TRBV25-1; j_call: TRBJ2-1; d_call: .; clone_size: .; cdr3_nt: TGTGCCAGCAGTACTAGAAGTTTCTATGAGCAGTTCTTC; cdr3_aa: CASSTRSFYEQFF
v_call: TRBV5-1; j_call: TRBJ1-4; d_call: TRBD1; clone_size: .; cdr3_nt: TGCGCCAGCAGCCCGAGACAGGGTAACGATGAAAAACTGTTTTTT; cdr3_aa: CASSPRQGNDEKLFF
v_call: TRBV9; j_call: TRBJ1-1; d_call: TRBD1; clone_size: .; cdr3_nt: TGTGCCAGCAGCTCGGAGGGGGCGGTGAACACTGAAGCTTTCTTT; cdr3_aa: CASSSEGAVNTEAFF
v_call: TRBV5-6; j_call: TRBJ1-5; d_call: .; clone_size: .; cdr3_nt: TGTGCCAGCAGCTCGAAGGGGGGAATGGCTCAGCCCCAGCATTTT; cdr3_aa: CASSSKGGMAQPQHF
v_call: TRBV10-3; j_call: TRBJ2-7; d_call: .; clone_size: few; cdr3_nt: TGTGCCATCAGTGAGTCGAACAGGCCCCTCAAGCAGTACTTC; cdr3_aa: CAISESNRPLKQYF
v_call: TRBV3-1; j_call: TRBJ1-6; d_call: .; clone_size: few; cdr3_nt: TGTGCCAGCAGCCAAGGGGACATCAATTCACCCCTCCACTTT; cdr3_aa: CASSQGDINSPLHF
v_call: TRBV5-1; j_call: TRBJ2-5; d_call: .; clone_size: .; cdr3_nt: TGCGCCAGCAGCTTAGGGAGCAGGACCAATCCGGAGACCCAGTACTTC; cdr3_aa: CASSLGSRTNPETQYF
v_call: TRBV12-3/TRBV12-4; j_call: TRBJ1-4; d_call: TRBD1; clone_size: few; cdr3_nt: TGTGCCAGCAGCCGAACAGGGGGTGAAAAACTGTTTTTT; cdr3_aa: CASSRTGGEKLFF
v_call: TRBV10-3; j_call: TRBJ2-7; d_call: TRBD1; clone_size: few; cdr3_nt: TGTGCCACCCGGGAAGGGGGCCGAGTCTCCTACGAGCAGTACTTC; cdr3_aa: CATREGGRVSYEQYF
v_call: TRBV28; j_call: TRBJ2-4; d_call: TRBD2; clone_size: .; cdr3_nt: TGTGCCAGCAGGCCTACAGCTGGCGGGGGCAAAAACATTCAGTACTTC; cdr3_aa: CASRPTAGGGKNIQYF
v_call: TRBV7-9; j_call: TRBJ2-4; d_call: .; clone_size: few; cdr3_nt: TGTGCCAGCAGCAACCAGGGGGGCCCCGGGAACATTCAGTACTTC; cdr3_aa: CASSNQGGPGNIQYF